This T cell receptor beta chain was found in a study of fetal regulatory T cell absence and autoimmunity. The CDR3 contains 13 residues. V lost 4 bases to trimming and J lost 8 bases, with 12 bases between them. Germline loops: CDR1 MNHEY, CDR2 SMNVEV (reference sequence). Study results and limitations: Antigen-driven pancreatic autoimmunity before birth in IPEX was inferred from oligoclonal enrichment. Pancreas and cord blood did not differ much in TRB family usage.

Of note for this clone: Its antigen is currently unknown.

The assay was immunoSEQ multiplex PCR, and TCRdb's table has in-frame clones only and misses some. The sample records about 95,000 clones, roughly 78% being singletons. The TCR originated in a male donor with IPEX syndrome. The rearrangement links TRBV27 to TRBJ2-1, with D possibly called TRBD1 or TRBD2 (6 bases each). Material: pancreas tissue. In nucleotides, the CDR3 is TGTGCCAGCAGTTGGGGGGCATACTATGAGCAGTTCTTC. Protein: CASSWGAYYEQFF.